The T cell receptor (beta chain) described here comes from a study of shared clonotypes between healthy human individuals. General study findings and limits: It was the non-shared clonotypes that had lower generation probabilities than clonotypes shared by all four donors.

Turning to this clone: What it recognizes is unknown.

As originally analysed: Filtering of immunoSEQ junctional sequences could not match full-length read filtering. Profiling relied on immunoSEQ multiplex PCR, and the TCRdb table lists in-frame clones only, not all of them. The D gene and trimming were derived from the DNA, and the V and J assignments and clone size from that table. This sample has about 1 million clones, with around 76% found just once. Participating donors were healthy, HIV-negative adults free of recent acute infections or vaccinations. Partitioning of CD4+ cells yielded a CD45RA+ naive subset and a CD45RA-negative memory subset. The V gene lost 7 bases and the J gene lost 5 bases, with 17 bases spanning the gap. The CDR3 has 14 residues. From germline, CDR1 is SNHLY and CDR2 FYNNEI.

The V gene is TRBV2, the J gene TRBJ2-5; either TRBD1 or TRBD2 may fit D (5 bases each). Sample: memory CD4+ T cells sorted from blood. The subset: CD45RA-negative fraction. This clonotype was sampled from a man in his late teens or twenties in good health. CDR3 DNA sequence: TGTGCCAGCATGGCCCGGGGACCAGGGGAGACCCAGTACTTC. This gives the protein CASMARGPGETQYF.